The 6 T cell receptor beta chains listed next were all sequenced from one sample in a study of OX40 agonist ivuxolimab in advanced cancers. Data came from immunoSEQ multiplex PCR; TCRdb stores just in-frame clones and leaves some out. The sample holds 55,000 to 65,000 clones; approximately 84% are singletons and the top ten take roughly 1.9%. Sequencing used CD4+ or CD8+ T cells sorted from blood, obtained in a trial of the OX40 agonist ivuxolimab. The receptor source for this set is an adult with an advanced solid tumor such as melanoma, head and neck, liver or kidney cancer.

The chain employs TRBV30 and TRBJ1-6, with D tentatively TRBD1 (5 bases). Trimming stripped 2 bases from V and 8 bases from J, with 19 bases between. The CDR3 is 16 residues long. The germline V gene encodes CDR1 GTSNPN and CDR2 SVGIG (reference sequence). Written as DNA, the CDR3 is TGTGCCTGGAGTTTAATGACCGGGACTCGGGATTCACCCCTCCACTTT. This sequence encodes CAWSLMTGTRDSPLHF.

This chain uses TRBV27 with TRBJ1-2, with a tentative D call TRBD1 (6 bases). Germline CDR1 MNHEY, CDR2 SMNVEV (reference sequence). CDR3 size: 16 residues. The ends were cut back, 0 bases at V and 7 bases at J, with 18 bases in the middle. The CDR3 DNA follows: TGTGCCAGCAGTTTATCGTCCCTTGGCAGGGGCGGTGGCTACACCTTC. This translates into CASSLSSLGRGGGYTF.

The chain joins TRBV7-2 to TRBJ1-2, with 8 nucleotides matching TRBD1. The V and J ends lost 5 bases and 4 bases, in that order; junction bases with no gene match: 12. CDR3 length: 16 amino acids. CDR1 and CDR2 (germline): SGHTA, FQGNSA. The CDR3 DNA sequence: TGTGCCAGCAGCCAGGACAGGGCTGTAAATATCTATGGCTACACCTTC. This translates into CASSQDRAVNIYGYTF.

The CDR3 sequence is CASSTGGGELFNYGYTF. DNA of the CDR3: TGTGCCAGCAGTACAGGGGGCGGAGAATTATTTAACTATGGCTACACCTTC. This rearrangement joins TRBV28 to TRBJ1-2, with TRBD1 matching over 9 bases. This CDR3 has 17 amino acids. J gave up 1 base and V 5 bases, and 11 bases lay outside the gene matches. Germline V gene data show CDR1 as MDHEN and CDR2 as SYDVKM.

The chain joins TRBV27 to TRBJ2-5; TRBD1 agrees at 7 bases. Trimming at V came to 2 bases and at J to 2 bases, leaving 5 bases not matched to a gene. The CDR3 runs to 15 residues. Looked up from germline, CDR1 is MNHEY and CDR2 is SMNVEV (reference sequence). CDR3 amino acids: CASSLRRDRQETQYF. The CDR3 DNA reads TGTGCCAGCAGTTTACGTCGGGACAGACAAGAGACCCAGTACTTC.

J is TRBJ1-5 and V is TRBV4-1, with D hard to call. The V end lost 0 bases, the J end lost 5 bases, and 8 bases lay between the germline ends. CDR3 length: 14 amino acids. The germline V gene has CDR1 MGHRA and CDR2 YSYEKL. In nucleotides, the CDR3 is TGCGCCAGCAGCCAAGATTTGGGGTATCAGCCCCAGCATTTT. This encodes CASSQDLGYQPQHF.